This T cell receptor beta chain derives from a study of T-cell memory formation after mild COVID-19. Regarding the study as a whole: Researchers found some responding clones in pre-infection memory, a sign that cross-reactive memory joined. A second wave expanding day 15 to 37 was CD4+-biased; contracting clones were balanced.

The V end lost 2 bases, the J end lost 10 bases, and 15 bases lay between the germline ends. CDR3 length equals 14 residues. CDR1 and CDR2 from the germline V gene are MNHEY and SVGAGI. Only one count was recorded for this clonotype. What it binds is not known. TCRdb fed the 5' RACE reads into MiXCR, producing one record per CDR3 protein. The sample holds fewer than 500,000 distinct CDR3 sequences, around 27% seen once. V gene TRBV6-5 combines with J gene TRBJ2-1; the D gene could be TRBD1 or TRBD2 (6 bases each). The sequence came from an adult woman who had mild COVID-19 (a few samples of this study predate the infection). Cell type and time point are not known. The sequenced sample consisted of PBMCs or a T cell subset sorted from them (not recorded which). CDR3 in DNA: TGTGCCAGCAGTTACGGATTCGGGGGCTACGAGCAGTTCTTC. This translates into CASSYGFGGYEQFF.